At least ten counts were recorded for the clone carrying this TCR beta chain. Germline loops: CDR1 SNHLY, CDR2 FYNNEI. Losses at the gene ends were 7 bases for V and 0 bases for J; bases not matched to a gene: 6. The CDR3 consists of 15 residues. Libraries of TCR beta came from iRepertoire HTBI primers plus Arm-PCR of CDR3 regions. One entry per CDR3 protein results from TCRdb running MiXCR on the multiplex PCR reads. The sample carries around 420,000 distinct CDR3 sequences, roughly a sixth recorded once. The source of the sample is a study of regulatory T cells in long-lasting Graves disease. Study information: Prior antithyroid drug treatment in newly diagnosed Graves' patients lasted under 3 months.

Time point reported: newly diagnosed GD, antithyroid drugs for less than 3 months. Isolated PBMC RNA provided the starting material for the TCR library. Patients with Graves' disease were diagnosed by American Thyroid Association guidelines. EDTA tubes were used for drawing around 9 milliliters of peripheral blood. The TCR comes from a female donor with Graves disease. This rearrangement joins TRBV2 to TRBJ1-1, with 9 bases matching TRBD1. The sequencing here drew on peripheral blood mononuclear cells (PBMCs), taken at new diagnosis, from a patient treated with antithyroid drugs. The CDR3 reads CASTTRTGVNTEAFF. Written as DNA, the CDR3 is TGTGCCAGCACGACGAGGACAGGGGTGAACACTGAAGCTTTCTTT.